Each of the 12 T cell receptor beta chains below was sequenced from the same sample in a study of blood T cell repertoires in COVID-19. Sequenced by immunoSEQ multiplex PCR; TCRdb stores in-frame clones only, minus some. The repertoire consists of approximately 200,000 clones, with 94% occurring once and the leading ten covering roughly 0.7%. What was sequenced was peripheral blood. These receptors originate from a man aged 30 to 45 with COVID-19, enrolled during active disease.

The chain uses TRBV7-2 and TRBJ1-4; D might be TRBD1 (5 bases). Trimming took 5 bases from V and 5 from J, leaving 15 bases between them. The CDR3 sequence is 15 residues long. Germline V gives CDR1 SGHTA, CDR2 FQGNSA. The CDR3 protein is CASSQNGGWNEKLFF. CDR3 DNA: TGTGCCAGCAGCCAAAATGGGGGGTGGAATGAAAAACTGTTTTTT. Supplemented by reference TRBV7-2 and TRBJ1-4, the full variable domain reads GAGVSQSPSNKVTEKGKDVELRCDPISGHTALYWYRQSLGQGLEFLIYFQGNSAPDKSGLPSDRFSAERTGGSVSTLTIQRTQQEDSAVYLCASSQNGGWNEKLFFGSGTQLSVL.

The chain carries TRBV5-1 and TRBJ1-4; D possibly corresponds to TRBD1 (5 bases). Germline V CDR1 and CDR2: SGHRS, YFSETQ. The V gene lost 3 bases and the J gene lost 5 bases, with 14 bases spanning the gap. The CDR3 has 15 amino acids. CDR3 in amino acids: CASSSRGTPNEKLFF. The DNA of the CDR3 is TGCGCCAGCAGCTCAAGGGGCACTCCGAATGAAAAACTGTTTTTT.

The V gene is TRBV19, the J gene TRBJ1-1, with D maybe TRBD1 (6 bases). CDR3 length: 14 residues. Trimming stripped 6 bases from V and 3 bases from J, with 14 bases between. Germline CDR1 is LNHDA and CDR2 is SQIVND (reference sequence). This chain's CDR3 is CASSRYRVDTEAFF. The CDR3 coding sequence is TGTGCCAGTAGCCGCTACAGGGTAGACACTGAAGCTTTCTTT.

The chain joins TRBV2 to TRBJ1-1; 7 bases match TRBD1. V lost 6 bases to trimming and J lost 1 base; unmatched junction nucleotides: 5. Germline CDR1 and CDR2: SNHLY and FYNNEI. CDR3 length: 14 amino acids. CDR3 sequence reads: CASSKQGKNTEAFF. CDR3 sequence (DNA): TGTGCCAGCAGCAAACAGGGGAAGAACACTGAAGCTTTCTTT.

J is TRBJ2-3 and V is TRBV19; 7 bases are shared with TRBD2. Germline CDR1 is LNHDA and CDR2 is SQIVND (reference sequence). There are 17 residues in the CDR3. Losses at the gene ends were 3 bases for V and 0 bases for J; bases not matched to a gene: 9. The CDR3: CASSIRRTSLSTDTQYF. In nucleotides, the CDR3 is TGTGCCAGTAGTATTAGAAGGACTAGTCTTAGCACAGATACGCAGTATTTT.

This CDR3 reads CASSFSLRNEQFF. The CDR3 bases are TGTGCCAGCAGCTTCTCTTTGAGAAATGAGCAGTTCTTC. The gene calls are TRBV5-4 and TRBJ2-1; D gene unclear. Germline CDR1 is SGHNT and CDR2 is YYREEE (reference sequence). Trimming shortened V by 2 bases and J by 7 bases, and 10 bases separated the two germline ends. The CDR3 totals 13 residues.

V gene TRBV7-2 combines with J gene TRBJ1-1; D ambiguous. The CDR3 has 15 amino acids. The germline V gene encodes CDR1 SGHTA and CDR2 FQGNSA. Between the trimmed V and J ends, which lost 1 base and 1 base, there was a span of 10 bases. CDR3: CASSLDWQKNTEAFF. For the CDR3, the DNA is TGTGCCAGCAGCTTAGATTGGCAGAAGAACACTGAAGCTTTCTTT.

The gene calls are TRBV7-9 and TRBJ1-6, with D hard to call. Trimming removed 3 bases at V and 7 bases at J, with 10 bases between. There are 14 residues in the CDR3. Germline CDR1 and CDR2: SEHNR and FQNEAQ (reference sequence). Here the CDR3 DNA reads TGTGCCAGCAGCTTCGCCACTGAAAATTCACCCCTCCACTTT. Its protein is CASSFATENSPLHF.

The rearrangement links TRBV4-1 to TRBJ1-3; 7 bases align to TRBD1. CDR1 and CDR2 (germline): MGHRA, YSYEKL. This CDR3 contains 19 residues. Trimming took 4 bases from V and 0 from J; bases not matched to a gene: 15. The CDR3 DNA sequence: TGCGCCAGCAGCCGGGACAGTTCTACCTCGCTATACTCTGGAAACACCATATATTTT. Translated, it gives CASSRDSSTSLYSGNTIYF.

The chain employs TRBV19 and TRBJ1-1; D may be TRBD1 (5 bases). The CDR3 runs to 13 residues. Germline CDR1 is LNHDA and CDR2 is SQIVND (reference sequence). Trimming stripped 3 bases from V and 1 base from J, with 6 bases between. CDR3 nucleotide sequence: TGTGCCAGTAGTATCGGGGGGAACACTGAAGCTTTCTTT. It codes for CASSIGGNTEAFF.

This clone was seen just once. The CDR3 coding sequence is TGCGCCAGCAGTCGGAATAGCGGATCCTACAATGAGCAGTTCTTC. Protein product: CASSRNSGSYNEQFF. The V gene is TRBV5-1, the J gene TRBJ2-1, with D possibly TRBD2 on 6 matching bases. Per germline, CDR1 SGHRS and CDR2 YFSETQ. V was pared by 5 bases and J by 1 base, with 13 bases between. The CDR3 contains 15 residues.

This clone was observed once. The rearrangement links TRBV6-5 to TRBJ2-3, with 8 bases that match TRBD1. V was clipped by 5 bases and J by 11 bases; unmatched bases: 6. This CDR3 region has 12 residues. Germline assignment: CDR1 MNHEY and CDR2 SVGAGI. The CDR3 loop reads CASSKSGTGQYF. CDR3 nucleotide sequence: TGTGCCAGCAGTAAGTCCGGGACAGGGCAGTATTTT.